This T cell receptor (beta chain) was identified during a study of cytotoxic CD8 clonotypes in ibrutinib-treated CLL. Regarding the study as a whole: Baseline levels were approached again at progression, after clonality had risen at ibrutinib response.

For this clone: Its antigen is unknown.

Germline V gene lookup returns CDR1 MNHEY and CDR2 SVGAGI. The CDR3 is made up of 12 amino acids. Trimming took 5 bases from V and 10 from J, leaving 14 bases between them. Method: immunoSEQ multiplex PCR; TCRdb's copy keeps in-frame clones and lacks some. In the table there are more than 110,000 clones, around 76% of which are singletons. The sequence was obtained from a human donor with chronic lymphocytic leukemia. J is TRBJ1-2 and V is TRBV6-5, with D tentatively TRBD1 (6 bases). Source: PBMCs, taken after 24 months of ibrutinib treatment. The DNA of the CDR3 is TGTGCCAGCAGTAACCCGGGACACCACTACACCTTC. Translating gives CASSNPGHHYTF.